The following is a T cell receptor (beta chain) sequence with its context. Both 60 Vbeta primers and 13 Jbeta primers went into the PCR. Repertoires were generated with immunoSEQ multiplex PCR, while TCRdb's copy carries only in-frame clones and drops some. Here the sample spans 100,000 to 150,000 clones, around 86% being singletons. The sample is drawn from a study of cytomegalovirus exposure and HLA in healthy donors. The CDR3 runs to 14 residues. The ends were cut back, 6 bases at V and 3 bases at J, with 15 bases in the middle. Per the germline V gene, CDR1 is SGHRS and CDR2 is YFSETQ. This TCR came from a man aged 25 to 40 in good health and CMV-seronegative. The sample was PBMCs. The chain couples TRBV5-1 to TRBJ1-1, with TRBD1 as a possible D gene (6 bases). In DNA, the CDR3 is TGCGCCAGCACCCCCGGGGGGGCTGACACTGAAGCTTTCTTT. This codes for CASTPGGADTEAFF.